This is a list of T cell receptor beta chains from one sample in a study of STAT5B mutations in CD4+ large granular lymphocyte leukemia. This table comes from immunoSEQ multiplex PCR, and its TCRdb copy is limited to in-frame clones, with some not included. The sample records about 32,000 clones, 85% to 90% being singletons. The specimen was CD4+ T cells from blood buffy coats. The receptors were gathered from a human donor in good health. Both conserved end residues are part of each CDR3. Fields, in order: V gene, CDR3 protein.

>TRBV7-9
CASTGGGQGEQYF
>TRBV30
CAWSDRGRGGYTF
>TRBV5-4
CASSQGGNPSYNEQFF
>TRBV11-2
CASSFSGTSTDTQYF
>TRBV14
CASPRTGELFF
>TRBV5-4
CASSSMKQGAFSGNTIYF
>TRBV9
CASSVGGQQETQYF
>TRBV7-9
CASSLTGTGSYGYTF
>TRBV6-1
CASSPSGVQGYRTF
>TRBV19
CASSWTGENSNQPQHF
>TRBV4-2
CASSARDGQETQYF
>TRBV9
CASSPIGDTNTEAFF
>TRBV15
CATSRDPGDEQFF
>TRBV29-1
CSVEMVGRGIAF
>TRBV18
CASSSTGAGEQYF
>TRBV7-9
CASSWGFGQVSYEQYF
>TRBV19
CASSTRLEETQYF
>TRBV7-6
CASSFDRGDNGYTF
>TRBV19
CASSPGQGGREQFF
>TRBV12-5
CASGVGLNDYEQYF
>TRBV5-1
CASRDRMNTEAFF
>TRBV11-2
CASKRIGTGQETQYF
>TRBV19
CASRGTGGTEAFF
>TRBV6-5
CASSQGLLLREQYF
>TRBV6-5
CASSSGLAGSTDTQYF
>TRBV19
CASSIAGEGFGYEQYF
>TRBV5-1
CASSRFEAPSPYEQYF
>TRBV27
CASSLDRGNTEAFF
>TRBV29-1
CSGVSTEAFF
>TRBV4-2
CASSPGTGTRQETQYF
>TRBV6-5
CASSYSMNTEAFF
>TRBV19
CASSLTPLGTDTQYF
>TRBV4-1
CASSQESRGTEQYF
>TRBV19
CASSRGQGLRAVAAFF
>TRBV5-1
CASSLTAGTNTEAFF
>TRBV6-4
CASSGTATGELFF
>TRBV27
CASRRTGNEKLFF
>TRBV13
CASRLSRAGAEQYF
>TRBV2
CASSLQGTSQYF
>TRBV25-1
CASSEWGNSPLHF
>TRBV28
CASSLRTLDRGLEETQYF
>TRBV12-5
CASGLARQSGTVERHF
>TRBV15
CATSRVGTGGADTQYF
>TRBV4-2
CASSQELRGGPTDTQYF
>TRBV27
CASASGTSGFTDTQYF
>TRBV25-1
CASSESGRASYEQYF
>TRBV7-2
CASSLPPSSGRNTGELFF
>TRBV6-5
CASSPGQGYNEQFF